This is a list of T cell receptor beta chains from one sample in a study of shared T cell receptors in the human thymus. Some clones are missing from TCRdb's copy, which holds only in-frame ones; the method was immunoSEQ multiplex PCR. The data show 500,000 to 850,000 clones, approximately 87% seen once. This sample also appeared in a second study, on human thymus T cells.

The sample was thymocytes. These receptors were collected from a boy under two years old with a congenital heart defect. The CDR3 runs from the conserved cysteine through the conserved F or W. Fields, in order: CDR3 protein, CDR3 DNA, J gene, clone size, V gene, D gene. The D gene is left open where the match is weak. Size values are once, few and many counts, or a class for expanded clones, and some rows have none.

CDR3aa: CASSLENRVAGDHYGYTF
CDR3nt: TGTGCCAGCAGCTTGGAGAACAGGGTCGCAGGAGACCACTATGGCTACACCTTC
j_gene: TRBJ1-2
abundance: .
v_gene: TRBV5-6
d_gene: .

CDR3aa: CATRANTGPSGEAFF
CDR3nt: TGTGCCACCAGGGCCAATACAGGGCCCTCGGGTGAAGCTTTCTTT
j_gene: TRBJ1-1
abundance: .
v_gene: TRBV15
d_gene: .

CDR3aa: CASSVPTSPNTGELFF
CDR3nt: TGTGCCAGCAGCGTACCCACTAGTCCGAACACCGGGGAGCTGTTTTTT
j_gene: TRBJ2-2
abundance: .
v_gene: TRBV9
d_gene: .

CDR3aa: CASSGGRRQGNTGELFF
CDR3nt: TGTGCCAGCAGCGGGGGGAGGCGGCAGGGGAACACCGGGGAGCTGTTTTTT
j_gene: TRBJ2-2
abundance: .
v_gene: TRBV9
d_gene: .

CDR3aa: CASSMGRNQPQHF
CDR3nt: TGTGCCAGTAGTATGGGCAGGAACCAGCCCCAGCATTTT
j_gene: TRBJ1-5
abundance: .
v_gene: TRBV19
d_gene: .

CDR3aa: CASSLGGTGRGTYPDTQYF
CDR3nt: TGTGCCAGCAGTTTGGGGGGGACAGGGAGGGGTACTTACCCAGATACGCAGTATTTT
j_gene: TRBJ2-3
abundance: .
v_gene: TRBV28
d_gene: TRBD1

CDR3aa: CASSPRVKQGRGSPLHF
CDR3nt: TGTGCCAGCAGCCCACGGGTGAAACAGGGTCGGGGTTCACCCCTCCACTTT
j_gene: TRBJ1-6
abundance: .
v_gene: TRBV5-5
d_gene: .

CDR3aa: CASSSNRRNGYTF
CDR3nt: TGTGCCAGCAGTTCCAACAGGAGAAATGGCTACACCTTC
j_gene: TRBJ1-2
abundance: .
v_gene: TRBV27
d_gene: .

CDR3aa: CASSPAPLAGASDTQYF
CDR3nt: TGTGCCAGCAGCCCAGCCCCATTAGCGGGGGCCTCAGATACGCAGTATTTT
j_gene: TRBJ2-3
abundance: .
v_gene: TRBV9
d_gene: TRBD2

CDR3aa: CAIKRSLSTDTQYF
CDR3nt: TGTGCCATCAAGAGGAGCTTGAGCACAGATACGCAGTATTTT
j_gene: TRBJ2-3
abundance: .
v_gene: TRBV10-3
d_gene: .

CDR3aa: CAWSVGDRTGNQPQHF
CDR3nt: TGTGCCTGGAGTGTGGGCGACAGGACGGGCAATCAGCCCCAGCATTTT
j_gene: TRBJ1-5
abundance: once
v_gene: TRBV30
d_gene: .

CDR3aa: CASSQVVPSGSGELFF
CDR3nt: TGCGCCAGCAGCCAAGTAGTTCCTAGCGGCTCCGGGGAGCTGTTTTTT
j_gene: TRBJ2-2
abundance: few
v_gene: TRBV4-3
d_gene: TRBD2

CDR3aa: CATLRTSGSTDTQYF
CDR3nt: TGTGCCACCCTTAGGACTAGCGGGAGCACAGATACGCAGTATTTT
j_gene: TRBJ2-3
abundance: .
v_gene: TRBV27
d_gene: TRBD2

CDR3aa: CATSRGLAGSTDTQYF
CDR3nt: TGTGCCACCAGCAGGGGACTAGCGGGAAGCACAGATACGCAGTATTTT
j_gene: TRBJ2-3
abundance: .
v_gene: TRBV15
d_gene: TRBD2

CDR3aa: CASSRLAGVYEQYF
CDR3nt: TGTGCCAGCAGCAGACTAGCGGGAGTCTACGAGCAGTACTTC
j_gene: TRBJ2-7
abundance: few
v_gene: TRBV5-6
d_gene: TRBD2

CDR3aa: CASSQEGKGLAYTGELFF
CDR3nt: TGCGCCAGCAGCCAAGAGGGCAAGGGACTAGCGTACACCGGGGAGCTGTTTTTT
j_gene: TRBJ2-2
abundance: .
v_gene: TRBV4-3
d_gene: TRBD2

CDR3aa: CAWSEERKLFF
CDR3nt: TGTGCCTGGAGTGAAGAGAGGAAACTGTTTTTT
j_gene: TRBJ1-4
abundance: few
v_gene: TRBV30
d_gene: .